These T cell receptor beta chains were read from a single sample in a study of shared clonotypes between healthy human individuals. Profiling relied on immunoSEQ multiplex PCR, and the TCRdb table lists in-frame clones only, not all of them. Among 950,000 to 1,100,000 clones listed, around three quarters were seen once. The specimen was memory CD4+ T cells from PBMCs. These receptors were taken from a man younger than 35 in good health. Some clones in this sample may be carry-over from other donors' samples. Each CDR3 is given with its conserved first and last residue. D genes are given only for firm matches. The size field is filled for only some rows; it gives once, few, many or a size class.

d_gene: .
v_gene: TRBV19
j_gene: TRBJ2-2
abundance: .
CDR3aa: CASSTRQKHLTGELFF
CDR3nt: TGTGCCAGTAGTACCAGACAGAAACACCTCACCGGGGAGCTGTTTTTT

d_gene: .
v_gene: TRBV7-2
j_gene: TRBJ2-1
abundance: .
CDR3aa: CASSWWELAYNEQFF
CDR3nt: TGTGCCAGCAGCTGGTGGGAGTTGGCCTACAATGAGCAGTTCTTC

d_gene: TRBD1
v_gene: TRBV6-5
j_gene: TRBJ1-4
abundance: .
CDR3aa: CASRRDRVIGKLFF
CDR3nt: TGTGCCAGCAGACGGGACAGGGTTATAGGAAAACTGTTTTTT

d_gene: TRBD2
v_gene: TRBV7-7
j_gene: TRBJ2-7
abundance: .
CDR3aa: CASSPGIAGGYEQYF
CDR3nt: TGTGCCAGCAGCCCGGGGATAGCGGGGGGCTACGAGCAGTACTTC

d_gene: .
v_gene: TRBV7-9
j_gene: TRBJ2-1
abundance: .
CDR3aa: CASSLGLGGYNEQFF
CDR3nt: TGTGCCAGCAGCTTGGGACTGGGAGGATACAATGAGCAGTTCTTC

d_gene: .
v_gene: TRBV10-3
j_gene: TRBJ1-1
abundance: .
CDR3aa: CAISGDTENTEAFF
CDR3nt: TGTGCCATCAGTGGGGACACAGAGAACACTGAAGCTTTCTTT

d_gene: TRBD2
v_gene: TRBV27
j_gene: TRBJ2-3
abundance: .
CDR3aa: CASSFLSGTSTDTQYF
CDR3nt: TGTGCCAGCAGTTTCCTGAGCGGGACCAGCACAGATACGCAGTATTTT

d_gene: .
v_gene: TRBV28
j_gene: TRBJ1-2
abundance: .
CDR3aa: CASSLDSAQYGYTF
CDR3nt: TGTGCCAGCAGCCTCGACAGCGCGCAATATGGCTACACCTTC

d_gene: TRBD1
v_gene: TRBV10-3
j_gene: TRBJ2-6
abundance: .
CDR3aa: CAIQVGQGAKGANVLTF
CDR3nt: TGTGCCATCCAGGTCGGCCAGGGGGCGAAGGGGGCCAACGTCCTGACTTTC

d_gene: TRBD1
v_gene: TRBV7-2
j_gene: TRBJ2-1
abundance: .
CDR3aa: CASSGGDRGYNEQFF
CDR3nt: TGTGCCAGCAGCGGAGGGGACAGGGGGTACAATGAGCAGTTCTTC

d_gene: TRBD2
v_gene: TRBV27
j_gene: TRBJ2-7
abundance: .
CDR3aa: CASSSIREGYEQYF
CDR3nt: TGTGCCAGCAGTTCCATACGGGAGGGCTACGAGCAGTACTTC

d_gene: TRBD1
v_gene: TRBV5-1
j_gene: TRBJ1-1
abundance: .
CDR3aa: CASSLGQGEAFF
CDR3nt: TGCGCCAGCAGCTTGGGACAGGGTGAAGCTTTCTTT

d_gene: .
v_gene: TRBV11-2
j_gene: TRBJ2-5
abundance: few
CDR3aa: CASSLAMAGWRETQYF
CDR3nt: TGTGCCAGCAGCTTAGCTATGGCAGGGTGGAGGGAGACCCAGTACTTC

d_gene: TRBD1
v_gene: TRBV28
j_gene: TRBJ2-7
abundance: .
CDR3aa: CASSADRGYEQYF
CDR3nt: TGTGCCAGCAGTGCAGACAGGGGGTACGAGCAGTACTTC

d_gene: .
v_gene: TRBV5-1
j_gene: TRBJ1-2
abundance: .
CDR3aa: CASSSDAGNYGYTF
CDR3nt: TGCGCCAGCAGCTCGGACGCAGGGAACTATGGCTACACCTTC

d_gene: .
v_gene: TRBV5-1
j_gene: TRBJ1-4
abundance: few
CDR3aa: CASSLLSANEKLFF
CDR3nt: TGCGCCAGCAGCTTGCTCTCTGCGAATGAAAAACTGTTTTTT

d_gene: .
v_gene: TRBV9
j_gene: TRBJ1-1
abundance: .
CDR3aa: CASSVGAGWGGTEAFF
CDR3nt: TGTGCCAGCAGCGTAGGGGCAGGGTGGGGTGGCACTGAAGCTTTCTTT

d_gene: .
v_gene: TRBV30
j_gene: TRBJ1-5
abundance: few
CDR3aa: CAWGQLGPQHF
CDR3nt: TGTGCCTGGGGACAGCTGGGGCCCCAGCATTTT

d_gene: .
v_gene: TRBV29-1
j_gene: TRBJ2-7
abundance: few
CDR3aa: CSVGFADSYEQYF
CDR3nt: TGCAGCGTTGGGTTTGCAGACAGTTACGAGCAGTACTTC

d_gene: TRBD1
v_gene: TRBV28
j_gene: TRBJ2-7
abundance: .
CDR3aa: CASNSFVGQGRYEQYF
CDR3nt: TGTGCCAGCAACTCGTTCGTCGGACAGGGGAGGTACGAGCAGTACTTC

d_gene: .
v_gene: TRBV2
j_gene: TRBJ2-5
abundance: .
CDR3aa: CASSVEETQYF
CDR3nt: TGTGCCAGCAGTGTCGAGGAGACCCAGTACTTC

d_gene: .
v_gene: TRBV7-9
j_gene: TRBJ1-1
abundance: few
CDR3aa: CASSLSPGPNTEAFF
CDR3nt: TGTGCCAGCAGCTTATCCCCAGGGCCGAACACTGAAGCTTTCTTT

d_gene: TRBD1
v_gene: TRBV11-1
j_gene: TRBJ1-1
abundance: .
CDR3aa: CASSFYGQGGTEAFF
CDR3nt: TGTGCCAGCAGTTTTTATGGACAGGGGGGCACTGAAGCTTTCTTT

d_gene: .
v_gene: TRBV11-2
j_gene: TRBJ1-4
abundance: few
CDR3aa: CASSLRGGGTNEKLFF
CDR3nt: TGTGCCAGCAGCTTGCGGGGGGGCGGGACTAATGAAAAACTGTTTTTT

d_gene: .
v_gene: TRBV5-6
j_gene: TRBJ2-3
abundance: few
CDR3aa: CASSSPSLTDTQYF
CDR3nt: TGTGCCAGCAGCTCGCCCTCCCTCACAGATACGCAGTATTTT

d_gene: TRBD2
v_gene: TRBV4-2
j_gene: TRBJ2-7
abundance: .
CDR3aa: CASSLRLAESYEQYF
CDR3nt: TGTGCCAGCAGCCTCCGCCTAGCGGAATCCTACGAGCAGTACTTC

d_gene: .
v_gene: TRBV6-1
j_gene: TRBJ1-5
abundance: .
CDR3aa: CASSEFGGEGSNQPQHF
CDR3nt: TGTGCCAGCAGTGAATTCGGGGGGGAGGGTAGCAATCAGCCCCAGCATTTT

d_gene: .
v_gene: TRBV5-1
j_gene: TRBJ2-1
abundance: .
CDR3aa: CASSFGDNEQFF
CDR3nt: TGCGCCAGCAGCTTCGGGGACAATGAGCAGTTCTTC

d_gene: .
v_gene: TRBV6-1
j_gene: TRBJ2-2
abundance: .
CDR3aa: CASSEYPGELFF
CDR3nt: TGTGCCAGCAGTGAATACCCCGGGGAGCTGTTTTTT

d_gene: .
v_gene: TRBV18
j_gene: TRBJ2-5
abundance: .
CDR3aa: CASSPGGGLLQTQYF
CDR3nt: TGTGCCAGCTCACCCGGCGGGGGCCTTTTACAGACCCAGTACTTC

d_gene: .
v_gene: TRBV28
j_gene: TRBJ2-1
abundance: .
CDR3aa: CASSSTAKGRPSGEQFF
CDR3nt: TGTGCCAGCAGTTCTACAGCTAAAGGGAGGCCCAGTGGTGAGCAGTTCTTC

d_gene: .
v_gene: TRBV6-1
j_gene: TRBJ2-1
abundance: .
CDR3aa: CASRSWENEQFF
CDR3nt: TGTGCCAGCAGGTCTTGGGAGAATGAGCAGTTCTTC

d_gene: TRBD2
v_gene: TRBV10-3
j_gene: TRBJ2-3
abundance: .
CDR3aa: CAISFIAGAGADTQYF
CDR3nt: TGTGCCATCAGCTTCATAGCGGGAGCGGGCGCAGATACGCAGTATTTT

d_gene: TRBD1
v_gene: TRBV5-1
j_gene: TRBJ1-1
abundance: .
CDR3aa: CASSSTGDTEAFF
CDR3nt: TGCGCCAGCAGCTCGACAGGGGACACTGAAGCTTTCTTT

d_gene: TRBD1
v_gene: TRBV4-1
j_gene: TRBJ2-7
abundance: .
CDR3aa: CASSHQTGGSRDRDFVQYF
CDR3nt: TGCGCCAGCAGCCACCAAACGGGGGGATCGAGGGACAGGGACTTTGTGCAGTACTTC

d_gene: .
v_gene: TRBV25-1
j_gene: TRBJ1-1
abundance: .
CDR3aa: CASSKSAGLNTEAFF
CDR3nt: TGTGCCAGCAGTAAAAGCGCAGGGTTGAACACTGAAGCTTTCTTT